This passage covers 30 T cell receptor beta chains from one sample sequenced in a study of beta chain features in type 1 diabetes (dated by TCRdb to the late 2010s). The protocol used for the library was the immunoSEQ multiplex PCR assay. All of the isolated RNA was reverse transcribed with the High Capacity cDNA Reverse Transcription Kit, so expressed TCRB transcripts were sequenced. Imported from immuneACCESS, the table was reduced by TCRdb to in-frame sequences with V and J called. These copies leave out some clones; in studies compared against another copy, an unresolved V gene accounts for under half, and the cause of the remainder is not known. For this sample the table gives nearly 350,000 clones, of which less than 9.5% were detected only once. Approximately 0.47% of the sample rests with the top ten. Sequenced: central memory CD4+ T cells from blood. These receptors were obtained from a woman between 18 and 30 years old in good health.

V gene TRBV7-2 combines with J gene TRBJ2-3, with D perhaps matching TRBD2 (6 bases). V gave up 0 bases and J gave up 8 bases, with 21 bases separating them. The CDR3 totals 17 residues. Germline V gene sequence: CDR1 SGHTA, CDR2 FQGNSA. The CDR3 DNA reads TGTGCCAGCAGCTTAGCGCGTGGCGGGACTTGGGGTGGTACGCAGTATTTT. It encodes CASSLARGGTWGGTQYF.

V and J are TRBV27 and TRBJ2-3, with 13 bases fitting TRBD2. V shed 4 bases and J 0 bases; nucleotides not matched to a gene: 7. CDR3 size: 18 residues. The germline CDR1 and CDR2 sequences are MNHEY and SMNVEV (reference sequence). CDR3 nucleotides: TGTGCCAGCAGTTCCGAGACTAGCGGGAGGCCGAGCACAGATACGCAGTATTTT. The encoded protein is CASSSETSGRPSTDTQYF.

A few counts support this clone. The chain links TRBV18 to TRBJ2-2; D is unclear. The CDR3 is 16 amino acids. Trimming took off 2 bases at V and 2 bases at J, with 12 bases between the two ends. The germline V gene encodes CDR1 KGHSH and CDR2 LQKENI. The CDR3 reads CASSPDLGFNTGELFF. CDR3 sequence (DNA): TGTGCCAGCTCACCAGACTTGGGCTTTAACACCGGGGAGCTGTTTTTT.

This clone was counted a few times. The J gene is TRBJ1-1, the V gene TRBV25-1; weak D call: TRBD1 (5 bases). This CDR3 is built from 14 residues. Germline V gives CDR1 MGHDK, CDR2 SYGVNS. Deletions cut 3 bases from V and 2 bases from J, with 10 bases between. The CDR3 region is CASSDPTENTEAFF. CDR3 DNA: TGTGCCAGCAGTGACCCGACAGAAAACACTGAAGCTTTCTTT. The full variable domain, rest sourced from reference TRBV25-1 and TRBJ1-1, is EADIYQTPRYLVIGTGKKITLECSQTMGHDKMYWYQQDPGMELHLIHYSYGVNSTEKGDLSSESTVSRIRTEHFPLTLESARPSHTSQYLCASSDPTENTEAFFGQGTRLTVV.

This clone was observed a few times. The chain has TRBV5-6 and TRBJ2-5; D assignment may be TRBD1 or TRBD2 (5 bases each). The J call could be wrong; TRBJ2-7 is a better fit for the DNA end. The V gene's germline CDR1 is SGHDT and CDR2 YYEEEE. This CDR3 has 14 residues. CDR3 nucleotides: TGTGCCAGCAGCTTATCCGGCCCTGGGGGCGAGCAGTACTTC. Its protein is CASSLSGPGGEQYF.

The chain carries TRBV10-2 and TRBJ2-5; D unclear. Looked up from germline, CDR1 is WSHSY and CDR2 is SAAADI. CDR3 size: 11 residues. Trimming pared 6 bases from V and 3 bases from J, leaving 5 bases between. The CDR3 region has the DNA TGCGCCAGCAGCAAAGAAGAGACCCAGTACTTC. It codes for CASSKEETQYF.

The chain carries TRBV13 and TRBJ2-7, with 10 bases lining up with TRBD1. From germline, CDR1 is PRHDT and CDR2 FYEKMQ (reference sequence). The trim removed 3 bases at V and 9 bases at J, leaving 8 bases unmatched. CDR3 length equals 14 residues. The CDR3 reads CASSLIGTGVVQYF. In nucleotides, the CDR3 is TGTGCCAGCAGCTTGATCGGGACAGGGGTTGTGCAGTACTTC. Looking up the rest from reference TRBV13 and TRBJ2-7 gives the full variable domain: AAGVIQSPRHLIKEKRETATLKCYPIPRHDTVYWYQQGPGQDPQFLISFYEKMQSDKGSIPDRFSAQQFSDYHSELNMSSLELGDSALYFCASSLIGTGVVQYFGPGTRLTVT.

V is TRBV6-1 and J is TRBJ2-2; 12 bases agree with TRBD2. V lost 2 bases, J lost 6 bases, and 1 base stayed unmatched. Germline V gene data show CDR1 as MNHNS and CDR2 as SASEGT. The CDR3 has 15 amino acids. This CDR3 is CASSELAGGPGELFF. CDR3 nucleotides: TGTGCCAGCAGTGAACTAGCGGGAGGGCCCGGGGAGCTGTTTTTT.

This clone has only a few counts. This chain uses TRBV28 with TRBJ2-1, with 9 positions matching TRBD1. Per germline, CDR1 MDHEN and CDR2 SYDVKM. V lost 7 bases to trimming and J lost 5 bases; unmatched junction nucleotides: 9. The CDR3 is made up of 15 amino acids. CDR3 DNA sequence: TGTGCCAGCACCGCACAGGGGGCTAGCCACAATGAGCAGTTCTTC. Encoded protein: CASTAQGASHNEQFF.

The chain employs TRBV7-9 and TRBJ2-3; perhaps D is TRBD1 or TRBD2 (5 bases each). V lost 5 bases and J 3 bases, leaving 12 bases between the germline ends. Germline V CDR1 and CDR2: SEHNR, FQNEAQ (reference sequence). The CDR3 spans 14 residues. The CDR3 region has the DNA TGTGCCAGCAGCCCTTGGGGACCGACAGATACGCAGTATTTT. It yields the protein CASSPWGPTDTQYF.

The V call is TRBV28, the J call TRBJ2-3; possibly TRBD1 for D (5 bases). V lost 8 bases and J lost 8, with 14 bases in between. The CDR3 is 12 residues long. CDR1 and CDR2 (germline): MDHEN, SYDVKM. CDR3 coding DNA: TGTGCCAGCTTCCAGGGTCGTGGTACGCAGTATTTT. Amino acid sequence: CASFQGRGTQYF.

The rearrangement uses TRBV7-2 and TRBJ2-5; possibly TRBD2 for D (5 bases). Per germline, CDR1 SGHTA and CDR2 FQGNSA. The V end was cut by 1 base, the J end by 4 bases, with 16 bases between. This CDR3 spans 16 amino acids. CDR3 residues: CASSLGGLPTRETQYF. The DNA of the CDR3 is TGTGCCAGCAGCTTAGGAGGGTTGCCAACAAGAGAGACCCAGTACTTC.

The chain carries TRBV7-9 and TRBJ1-5, with D unresolved. There are 12 residues in the CDR3. Looked up from germline, CDR1 is SEHNR and CDR2 is FQNEAQ (reference sequence). V was pared by 1 base and J by 13 bases, with 11 bases between. The CDR3 DNA follows: TGTGCCAGCAGCTTAGGTGGATGGTATCAGCATTTT. This translates into CASSLGGWYQHF.

This clone was counted at least ten times. The rearrangement uses TRBV7-9 and TRBJ2-3; no clear D. The ends were cut back, 4 bases at V and 4 bases at J, with 12 bases in the middle. Germline-derived CDR1 and CDR2 are SEHNR and FQNEAQ (reference sequence). This CDR3 contains 14 residues. CDR3 residues: CASSSLSRPDTQYF. In nucleotides, the CDR3 is TGTGCCAGCAGCTCGCTCTCCAGGCCAGATACGCAGTATTTT.

The chain joins TRBV7-9 to TRBJ2-1; D is uncertain. V was pared by 8 bases and J by 1 base, with 6 bases between. Germline V CDR1 and CDR2: SEHNR, FQNEAQ (reference sequence). This CDR3 comprises 12 residues. CDR3 coding DNA: TGTGCCAGCGGGATTTCCTACAATGAGCAGTTCTTC. Its protein is CASGISYNEQFF. Together with reference TRBV7-9 and TRBJ2-1, the CDR3 gives the full variable domain: DTGVSQNPRHKITKRGQNVTFRCDPISEHNRLYWYRQTLGQGPEFLTYFQNEAQLEKSRLLSDRFSAERPKGSFSTLEIQRTEQGDSAMYLCASGISYNEQFFGPGTRLTVL.

This clone was found many times. The chain uses TRBV6-4 and TRBJ1-5; D unresolved. The V end was cut by 6 bases, the J end by 3 bases, with 9 bases between. The CDR3 spans 13 residues. The V gene's germline CDR1 is MRHNA and CDR2 SNTAGT. The chain's CDR3 is CASSQEDNQPQHF. The CDR3 DNA sequence: TGTGCCAGCAGCCAGGAGGACAATCAGCCCCAGCATTTT.

The gene calls are TRBV11-3 and TRBJ2-1; TRBD2 agrees at 8 bases. V lost 5 bases, J lost 9 bases, and 15 bases stayed unmatched. The CDR3 has 16 amino acids. The germline gives CDR1 SGHNT, CDR2 YENEEA. In nucleotides, the CDR3 is TGTGCCAGCAGCCACATGGCGCAAGCGGGAGCTGGTGAGCAGTTCTTC. Encoded protein: CASSHMAQAGAGEQFF.

This clone was seen a handful of times. The V gene is TRBV5-6, the J gene TRBJ2-3, with D perhaps being TRBD1 or TRBD2 (5 bases each). Germline assignment: CDR1 SGHDT and CDR2 YYEEEE. Trimming cost V 2 bases and J 4 bases, with 14 bases left between them. This CDR3 has 15 amino acids. DNA for the CDR3: TGTGCCAGCAGCTTACAACTGGGGACGGCAGATACGCAGTATTTT. The encoded protein is CASSLQLGTADTQYF.

This clone was counted ten times or more. This chain connects TRBV28 to TRBJ2-5, with unresolved D. CDR3 length: 10 residues. The germline CDR1 and CDR2 sequences are MDHEN and SYDVKM. V was trimmed by 7 bases and J by 8 bases, leaving 8 bases between them. CDR3 amino acids: CASTAFTQYF. CDR3 DNA sequence: TGTGCCAGCACCGCTTTCACCCAGTACTTC.

This clone has just a few counts. This rearrangement joins TRBV6-5 to TRBJ2-7, with TRBD1 matching 7 bases. Per germline, CDR1 MNHEY and CDR2 SVGAGI. The ends lost 8 bases at V and 13 bases at J; junction bases unmatched: 17. The CDR3 extends over 13 amino acids. The CDR3 DNA follows: TGTGCCAGCCGAGACCGACAGGGCCAACCCCCCTACTTC. Protein product: CASRDRQGQPPYF.

This clone was observed at least ten times. The chain has TRBV11-1 and TRBJ2-5, with a possible D match to TRBD2 (5 bases). Trimming removed 10 bases from V and 5 bases from J, with 11 bases in between. The CDR3 extends over 11 amino acids. Germline V CDR1 and CDR2: SGHAT, FQDESV (reference sequence). CDR3 nucleotides: TGTGCCACCCGATCGGGGGAGACCCAGTACTTC. Translated: CATRSGETQYF.

The chain carries TRBV6-6 and TRBJ2-3; possible D gene TRBD1, 7 bases. CDR1 and CDR2 from the germline V gene are MNHNY and SVGAGI (reference sequence). This CDR3 is 16 amino acids long. V lost 1 base, J lost 5 bases, and 16 bases lay in between. CDR3 residues: CASSYLQGPGGDTQYF. CDR3 sequence (DNA): TGTGCCAGCAGTTACTTACAGGGGCCCGGGGGAGATACGCAGTATTTT.

V and J are TRBV29-1 and TRBJ2-1, with 16 bases identical to TRBD2. In germline, CDR1 is SQVTM, CDR2 ANQGSEA. There are 16 residues in the CDR3. V lost 7 bases to trimming and J lost 3 bases; unmatched junction nucleotides: 6. CDR3 coding DNA: TGCAGCGCTGGGACTAGCGGGAGGGCCCGCTACAATGAGCAGTTCTTC. Translated, it gives CSAGTSGRARYNEQFF.

The rearrangement uses TRBV6-1 and TRBJ2-2; no firm D call. The germline gives CDR1 MNHNS, CDR2 SASEGT. V lost 6 bases and J 2 bases, leaving 7 bases between the germline ends. This CDR3 contains 13 residues. The CDR3 DNA reads TGTGCCAGCAGCACAGCAAACACCGGGGAGCTGTTTTTT. Amino acids: CASSTANTGELFF.

This clone was observed a handful of times. Different DNA sequences within this sample yield the same CDR3. J is TRBJ1-5 and V is TRBV27; 10 bases are a match to TRBD1. Per the germline V gene, CDR1 is MNHEY and CDR2 is SMNVEV (reference sequence). V gave up 8 bases and J gave up 6 bases; unmatched junction bases: 1. CDR3 size: 12 residues. The chain's CDR3 is CASRTGGQPQHF. The DNA for the CDR3 is TGTGCCAGCCGGACAGGGGGTCAGCCCCAGCATTTT.

This clone was counted at least ten times. Here the CDR3 reads CASSLMLDGSSYEQYF. The CDR3, as DNA: TGTGCCAGCAGCTTGATGTTGGACGGGAGCTCCTACGAGCAGTACTTC. This chain links TRBV7-2 with TRBJ2-7; D might be TRBD2 (6 bases). CDR1 is SGHTA, CDR2 FQGNSA, per germline. V was cut by 3 bases and J by 0 bases, with 15 bases left in between. The CDR3 length is 16 residues. The complete variable domain, with remaining parts taken from reference TRBV7-2 and TRBJ2-7, reads GAGVSQSPSNKVTEKGKDVELRCDPISGHTALYWYRQSLGQGLEFLIYFQGNSAPDKSGLPSDRFSAERTGGSVSTLTIQRTQQEDSAVYLCASSLMLDGSSYEQYFGPGTRLTVT.

V gene TRBV7-2 combines with J gene TRBJ2-6, with 7 bases fitting TRBD2. The CDR3 runs to 16 residues. Germline loops: CDR1 SGHTA, CDR2 FQGNSA. The ends lost 5 bases at V and 0 bases at J; junction bases unmatched: 4. The CDR3 DNA reads TGTGCCAGCAGCCCGACGGGGGGCTCTGGGGCCAACGTCCTGACTTTC. It is translated as CASSPTGGSGANVLTF.

The rearrangement joins TRBV7-2 to TRBJ1-4, with a possible D match to TRBD1 (5 bases). Germline assignment: CDR1 SGHTA and CDR2 FQGNSA. The CDR3 loop spans 17 amino acids. Trimming took 3 bases from V and 3 from J, leaving 17 bases between them. CDR3 in amino acids: CASSFWQGTRSNEKLFF. The DNA of the CDR3 is TGTGCCAGCAGCTTTTGGCAGGGAACTCGCTCTAATGAAAAACTGTTTTTT.

This clone has more than one count but fewer than ten. This sequence joins TRBV15 and TRBJ2-3; possible D gene TRBD1, 6 bases. The CDR3 is 14 amino acids. The germline gives CDR1 LNHNV, CDR2 YYDKDF (reference sequence). The V and J ends lost 6 bases and 0 bases respectively, with 10 bases between them. CDR3 in amino acids: CATRDRLSTDTQYF. CDR3 coding DNA: TGTGCCACCAGAGACAGGCTCAGCACAGATACGCAGTATTTT.

This clone was observed many times. The J gene is TRBJ2-5, the V gene TRBV7-2; D is possibly TRBD1 (5 bases). V lost 4 bases to trimming and J lost 1 base, with 16 bases between them. Per germline, CDR1 SGHTA and CDR2 FQGNSA. The CDR3 spans 16 residues. CDR3 loop: CASSWYWGRGQETQYF. The CDR3 DNA reads TGTGCCAGCAGCTGGTACTGGGGAAGGGGCCAAGAGACCCAGTACTTC.